This T cell receptor beta chain was sequenced in a study of beta chain features in type 1 diabetes. In the study overall: Across every sample, 100 million to 130 million sorted cells were examined in total. Study results and limitations: High TCR expression in some cells could lead to their over-representation in cDNA sequencing. Shortening that was moderate but significant affected the TCRB CDR3s of Type 1 diabetes patients in all four CD4+ subsets.

In regard to this clone: Its specificity is not known.

Cells sorted by CD45RO/CCR7/CD25/CD127/CD95/CD27 comprised CD4+ naive, central memory, regulatory and stem cell-like memory cells. Reverse transcribing all isolated RNA meant expressed TCRB transcripts were sequenced. Profiled with immunoSEQ multiplex PCR; TCRdb holds only in-frame clones, not every one. Of roughly 330,000 clones listed, roughly 13% are singletons. The sequenced sample consisted of naive CD4+ T cells from blood. This receptor was taken from a woman aged 18-35 years with type 1 diabetes.

For the CDR3, the DNA is TGTGCCAGCAGCTTAGTACTGCTGTCTAGCGGGTACAATGAGCAGTTCTTC. Protein: CASSLVLLSSGYNEQFF. J is TRBJ2-1 and V is TRBV11-2; 8 nucleotides agree with TRBD2. CDR3 length equals 17 residues. Germline assignment: CDR1 SGHAT and CDR2 FQNNGV. Trimming at V came to 1 base and at J to 4 bases, leaving 9 bases not matched to a gene.